Given below is one T cell receptor beta chain in context. The data stem from a study of blood T cell repertoires in COVID-19. As for the study in general: Samples came from the United States, Italy and Spain, spanning acute and convalescent COVID-19. PBMCs, B-cell-depleted T cells, or T cells were the source of the cDNA or gDNA that made up the material.

Original processing notes: By means of reference gene primer amplification, nucleated cell counts were estimated. Measured with immunoSEQ multiplex PCR; TCRdb has only the in-frame clones, and not every one. That table is the source of V, J and clone size, and D and trimming were worked out from the DNA. Of more than 95,000 clones listed, more than 65% are singletons. Germline V gives CDR1 SGHDT, CDR2 YYEEEE. The CDR3 contains 15 residues. The ends lost 5 bases at V and 3 bases at J; junction bases unmatched: 6. The clonotype comes from a woman in her 70s with acute or convalescent COVID-19. The chain has TRBV5-6 and TRBJ2-1, with 9 bases identical to TRBD1. Sequencing used peripheral blood. CDR3 region: CASSYRDRVYNEQFF. CDR3 nucleotide sequence: TGTGCCAGCAGTTATCGGGACAGGGTCTACAATGAGCAGTTCTTC.